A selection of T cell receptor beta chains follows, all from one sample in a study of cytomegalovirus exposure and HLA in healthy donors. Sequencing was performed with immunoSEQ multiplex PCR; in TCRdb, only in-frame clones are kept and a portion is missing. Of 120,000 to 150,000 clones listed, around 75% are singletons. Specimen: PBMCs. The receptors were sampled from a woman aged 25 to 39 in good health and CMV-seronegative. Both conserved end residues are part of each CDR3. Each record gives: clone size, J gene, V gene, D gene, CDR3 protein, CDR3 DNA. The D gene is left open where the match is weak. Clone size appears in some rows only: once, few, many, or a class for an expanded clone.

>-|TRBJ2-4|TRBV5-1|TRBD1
CASSLEVRGLHNIQYF
TGCGCCAGCAGCTTGGAGGTCAGGGGGTTGCATAACATTCAGTACTTC
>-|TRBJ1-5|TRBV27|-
CASSPQYNQPQHF
TGTGCCAGCAGTCCACAGTACAATCAGCCCCAGCATTTT
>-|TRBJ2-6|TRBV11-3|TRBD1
CASSLGRVPGQSSGANVLTF
TGTGCCAGCAGCTTAGGACGCGTACCGGGACAGAGCTCTGGGGCCAACGTCCTGACTTTC
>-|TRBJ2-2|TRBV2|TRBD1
CASGGTGVLTGELFF
TGTGCCAGCGGGGGGACAGGGGTTCTTACCGGGGAGCTGTTTTTT
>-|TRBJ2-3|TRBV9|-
CASSVQGTDTQYF
TGTGCCAGCAGCGTCCAGGGCACAGATACGCAGTACTTT
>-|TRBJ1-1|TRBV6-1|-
CASSEVGLTEAFF
TGTGCCAGCAGTGAAGTCGGACTGACCGAAGCTTTCTTT
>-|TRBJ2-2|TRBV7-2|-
CASTRWGAENTGELFF
TGTGCCAGCACCCGTTGGGGAGCCGAGAACACCGGGGAGCTGTTTTTT
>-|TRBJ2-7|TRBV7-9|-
CSSSPTGYEQYF
TGTTCCAGCAGCCCTACAGGGTACGAGCAGTACTTC
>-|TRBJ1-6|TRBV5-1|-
CASSYAGGLGNSPLHF
TGCGCCAGCAGCTACGCGGGGGGGCTAGGAAATTCACCCCTCCACTTT
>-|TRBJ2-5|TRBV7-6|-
CASSLAQNSQETQYF
TGTGCCAGCAGCTTAGCCCAAAACTCACAAGAGACCCAGTACTTC
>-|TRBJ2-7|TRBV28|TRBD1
CASSFGRTGFREQYF
TGTGCCAGCAGTTTCGGAAGGACAGGCTTTCGCGAGCAGTACTTC
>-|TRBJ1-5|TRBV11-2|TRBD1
CASSLGQGSYQPQHF
TGTGCCAGCAGCCTCGGACAGGGGAGTTATCAGCCCCAGCATTTT
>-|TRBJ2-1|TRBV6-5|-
CASSLRFTGTHHFF
TGTGCCAGCAGTCTAAGATTCACCGGGACACACCACTTCTTC
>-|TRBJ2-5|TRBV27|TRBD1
CASTSGQGSETQYF
TGTGCCAGCACCTCCGGACAGGGGTCAGAGACCCAGTACTTC
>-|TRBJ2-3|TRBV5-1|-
CASSLDSRGSTDTQYF
TGCGCCAGCAGCTTGGACTCCCGCGGGAGCACAGATACGCAGTATTTT
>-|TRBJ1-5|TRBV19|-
CASRNNEASNQPQHF
TGTGCCAGTAGAAACAACGAGGCGAGCAATCAGCCCCAGCATTTT
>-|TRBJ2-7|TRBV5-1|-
CASRLTGQYEQYF
TGCGCCAGCAGGTTGACAGGCCAATACGAGCAGTACTTC
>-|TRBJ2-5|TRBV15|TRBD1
CATSSRDRGFQETQYF
TGTGCCACCAGCAGCCGGGACAGGGGGTTCCAAGAGACCCAGTACTTC
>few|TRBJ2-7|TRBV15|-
CATAQRGGNDEQYF
TGTGCCACCGCACAAAGAGGGGGTAACGACGAGCAGTACTTC
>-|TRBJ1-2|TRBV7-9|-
CASSARDGYTF
TGTGCCAGCAGCGCCCGAGATGGCTACACCTTC
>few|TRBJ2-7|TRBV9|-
CASSKDSSYEQYF
TGTGCCAGCAGCAAGGACAGCTCCTACGAGCAGTACTTC
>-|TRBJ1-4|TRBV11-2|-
CASSAAGNEKLFF
TGTGCCAGCAGTGCGGCGGGGAACGAAAAACTGTTTTTT
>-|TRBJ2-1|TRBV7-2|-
CASSPPEGAYNEQFF
TGTGCCAGCAGCCCTCCGGAGGGAGCCTACAATGAGCAGTTCTTC
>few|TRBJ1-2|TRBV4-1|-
CASSQDLLTVGYGYTF
TGCGCCAGCAGCCAAGATCTGCTGACAGTCGGCTATGGCTACACCTTC
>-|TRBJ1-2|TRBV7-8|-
CASSPIGVPNYGYTF
TGTGCCAGCAGCCCCATCGGTGTTCCTAACTATGGCTACACCTTC
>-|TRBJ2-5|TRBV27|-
CASSTRDYSKETQYF
TGTGCCAGCAGTACCCGCGACTACTCTAAAGAGACCCAGTACTTC
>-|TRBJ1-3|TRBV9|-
CASSVALASDTIYF
TGTGCCAGCAGCGTAGCTTTAGCTAGTGACACCATATATTTT
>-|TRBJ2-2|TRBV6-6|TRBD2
CASSSRGIDTGELFF
TGTGCCAGCAGTTCGCGGGGGATTGACACCGGGGAGCTGTTTTTT
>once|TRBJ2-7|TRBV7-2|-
CASSTGPSREQYF
TGTGCCAGCAGTACAGGTCCGTCGAGGGAGCAGTACTTC
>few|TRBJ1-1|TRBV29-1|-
CSVVTGKDTEAFF
TGCAGCGTTGTGACGGGTAAGGACACTGAAGCTTTCTTT
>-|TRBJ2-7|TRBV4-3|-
CASSQARGNYEQYF
TGCGCCAGCAGCCAAGCCAGGGGAAACTACGAGCAGTACTTC
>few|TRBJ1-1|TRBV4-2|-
CASSPSMTVRNTEAFF
TGTGCCAGCAGCCCGTCTATGACAGTTAGGAACACTGAAGCTTTCTTT
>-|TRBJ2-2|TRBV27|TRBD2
CASRSGGGTGELFF
TGTGCCAGCAGGAGCGGGGGGGGGACCGGGGAGCTGTTTTTT
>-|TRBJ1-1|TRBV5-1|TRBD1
CASSLTGVGGWNTEAFF
TGCGCCAGCTCCCTAACAGGGGTGGGTGGTTGGAACACTGAAGCTTTCTTT
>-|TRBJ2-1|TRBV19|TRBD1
CASSRTGTGGYNEQFF
TGTGCCAGTAGTAGAACCGGGACAGGGGGTTACAATGAGCAGTTCTTC